The source of this T cell receptor (beta chain) is a study of Ad26.COV2.S vaccination and SARS-CoV-2 variants. Study-wide results and caveats: Placebo recipients trailed vaccine recipients in spike-specific TCR breadth. Measures of TCR breadth and depth may have fallen short of total T cell responses. Breadth of non-spike TCRs did not differ between vaccinees and placebo recipients. Reports say spike-specific CD8+ and CD4+ T cell responses covered substantial breadth after vaccination.

Assay: immunoSEQ multiplex PCR; the TCRdb copy retains only in-frame clones and omits some. The table lists around 86,000 clones, more than 65% of them singletons, with more than 15% in the top ten. On this clone itself: The antigen is unknown.

Trimming took 4 bases from V and 0 from J; bases not matched to a gene: 6. This CDR3 comprises 18 residues. The germline CDR1 and CDR2 sequences are KGHDR and SFDVKD. The receptor's source is a human donor who had recovered from COVID-19. The chain carries TRBV24-1 and TRBJ2-3; 13 bases are a match to TRBD2. The sequencing here drew on peripheral blood, taken after recovery from COVID-19. The CDR3 is CATSEARTSGSSTDTQYF. CDR3 nucleotides: TGTGCCACCAGTGAGGCCAGGACTAGCGGGAGTAGCACAGATACGCAGTATTTT.